This is a list of T cell receptor beta chains from one sample in a study of shared clonotypes between healthy human individuals. Assay: immunoSEQ multiplex PCR; the TCRdb copy retains only in-frame clones and omits some. The table has 850,000 to 1,200,000 clones, roughly 80% seen once. The sample taken for sequencing was memory CD4+ T cells sorted from blood. These TCRs come from a man younger than 35 in good health. Each CDR3 is given with its conserved first and last residue. The D gene is left open where the match is weak. Rows may omit the clone size; those that give it use once, few, many or a size class.

CDR3: CASSYTGTGVGNTEAFF
DNA: TGTGCCAGCAGCTACACCGGGACAGGGGTTGGGAACACTGAAGCTTTCTTT
size: -
D: TRBD1
V: TRBV7-2
J: TRBJ1-1

CDR3: CASSEGPLVDTQYF
DNA: TGTGCCAGCAGTGAGGGCCCTCTGGTAGATACGCAGTATTTT
size: -
D: -
V: TRBV5-6
J: TRBJ2-3

CDR3: CASSLSRGLQETQYF
DNA: TGTGCCAGCAGCTTAAGTAGGGGTCTCCAAGAGACCCAGTACTTC
size: -
D: -
V: TRBV7-9
J: TRBJ2-5

CDR3: CASSDQGSYEQYF
DNA: TGTGCCAGCAGTGATCAGGGGTCCTACGAGCAGTACTTC
size: -
D: -
V: TRBV6-1
J: TRBJ2-7

CDR3: CASSYSDRGGYTF
DNA: TGTGCCAGCAGTTACTCGGACAGGGGTGGCTACACCTTC
size: -
D: TRBD1
V: TRBV6-6
J: TRBJ1-2

CDR3: CASTTGTSLTGELFF
DNA: TGTGCCAGCACTACCGGGACTAGCTTAACAGGGGAGCTGTTTTTT
size: once
D: TRBD2
V: TRBV6-4
J: TRBJ2-2

CDR3: CSVASRGLSEAFF
DNA: TGCAGCGTGGCGTCTCGGGGGCTGTCTGAAGCTTTCTTT
size: -
D: -
V: TRBV29-1
J: TRBJ1-1

CDR3: CASSSRARSYNEQFF
DNA: TGTGCCAGCTCCTCGAGGGCCCGATCCTACAATGAGCAGTTCTTC
size: once
D: -
V: TRBV6-1
J: TRBJ2-1

CDR3: CASSNPVAVGTGKHWTDTQYF
DNA: -
size: -
D: -
V: TRBV21-1
J: TRBJ2-3

CDR3: CASSPNPPRAGSPLHF
DNA: TGTGCCAGCTCACCAAATCCTCCTAGGGCGGGATCACCCCTCCACTTT
size: few
D: -
V: TRBV18
J: TRBJ1-6

CDR3: CASSPPAGQGGEKLFF
DNA: TGTGCCAGCAGCCCCCCCGCGGGACAGGGCGGTGAAAAACTGTTTTTT
size: few
D: -
V: TRBV21-1
J: TRBJ1-4

CDR3: CASSGTDYGYTF
DNA: TGTGCCAGTTCCGGGACAGACTATGGCTACACCTTC
size: -
D: TRBD1
V: TRBV19
J: TRBJ1-2

CDR3: CASRTIVNEKLFF
DNA: TGTGCCAGCAGGACTATCGTTAACGAAAAACTGTTTTTT
size: many
D: -
V: TRBV6-1
J: TRBJ1-4

CDR3: CASILDGADTDTQYF
DNA: TGTGCCAGCATCCTCGATGGAGCGGACACAGATACGCAGTATTTT
size: once
D: -
V: TRBV5-4
J: TRBJ2-3

CDR3: CAWSLRGLLGNEQFF
DNA: TGTGCCTGGAGTCTAAGGGGGTTGCTCGGCAATGAGCAGTTCTTC
size: once
D: -
V: TRBV30
J: TRBJ2-1

CDR3: CASSIQQGYTEAFF
DNA: TGTGCCAGCTCAATTCAACAGGGGTACACTGAAGCTTTCTTT
size: few
D: TRBD1
V: TRBV18
J: TRBJ1-1

CDR3: CASRASGGATDTQYF
DNA: TGTGCCAGCAGAGCTAGCGGGGGGGCCACAGATACGCAGTATTTT
size: -
D: TRBD2
V: TRBV6-1
J: TRBJ2-3

CDR3: CASSSGLAIQETQYF
DNA: TGTGCCAGCAGTTCTGGCCTAGCGATCCAAGAGACCCAGTACTTC
size: -
D: -
V: TRBV7-2
J: TRBJ2-5

CDR3: CASSLARGDTQYF
DNA: TGTGCCAGCAGCTTAGCTAGGGGAGATACGCAGTATTTT
size: -
D: -
V: TRBV7-9
J: TRBJ2-3

CDR3: CASQQDYEQYF
DNA: TGTGCCAGCCAACAGGACTACGAGCAGTACTTC
size: -
D: -
V: TRBV28
J: TRBJ2-7

CDR3: CASSEDQQGRYNEQFF
DNA: TGTGCCAGCAGTGAAGATCAACAGGGTCGGTACAATGAGCAGTTCTTC
size: -
D: -
V: TRBV6-1
J: TRBJ2-1

CDR3: CASSKFPGQRYEQYF
DNA: TGTGCCAGCAGCAAATTCCCGGGACAGAGATACGAGCAGTACTTC
size: -
D: TRBD1
V: TRBV5-6
J: TRBJ2-7

CDR3: CASSALAGVNNEQFF
DNA: TGCGCCAGCAGCGCGTTAGCGGGGGTAAACAATGAGCAGTTCTTC
size: -
D: TRBD2
V: TRBV5-1
J: TRBJ2-1

CDR3: CATQRDRVDNQPQHF
DNA: TGTGCCACCCAGAGGGACAGGGTCGACAATCAGCCCCAGCATTTT
size: few
D: TRBD1
V: TRBV19
J: TRBJ1-5

CDR3: CASSQVLFSYNEQFF
DNA: TGTGCCAGCAGCCAAGTGCTCTTCTCCTACAATGAGCAGTTCTTC
size: -
D: -
V: TRBV14
J: TRBJ2-1

CDR3: CASSGTATYGYTF
DNA: TGTGCCAGCAGTGGGACAGCGACCTATGGCTACACCTTC
size: -
D: TRBD1
V: TRBV27
J: TRBJ1-2

CDR3: CASSLGQTVGNEKLFF
DNA: TGTGCCAGCAGCTTGGGACAAACCGTGGGGAATGAAAAACTGTTTTTT
size: many
D: -
V: TRBV5-8
J: TRBJ1-4

CDR3: CASSGRRGDAKNIQYF
DNA: TGTGCCAGCAGTGGAAGGAGGGGGGATGCCAAAAACATTCAGTACTTC
size: few
D: -
V: TRBV2
J: TRBJ2-4

CDR3: CASSQQAGGTYGYTF
DNA: TGCGCCAGCAGCCAACAAGCAGGGGGCACCTATGGCTACACCTTC
size: -
D: TRBD1
V: TRBV4-1
J: TRBJ1-2

CDR3: CASRSYRDRVFYGYTF
DNA: TGTGCCAGCAGGTCTTACCGGGACAGGGTTTTTTATGGCTACACCTTC
size: once
D: TRBD1
V: TRBV6-6
J: TRBJ1-2

CDR3: CASSLDRRVYTF
DNA: TGTGCCAGCAGCCTTGACAGGAGGGTCTACACCTTC
size: few
D: -
V: TRBV14
J: TRBJ1-2